These 13 T cell receptor beta chains came from one sample sequenced in a study of blood T cell repertoires in COVID-19. TCRdb keeps only in-frame clones here, not all; method: immunoSEQ multiplex PCR. The sample holds over 250,000 clones, 65% to 90% seen once. The sample taken for sequencing was peripheral blood. These receptors originate from a human donor in a cohort sampled during active COVID-19.

This chain joins TRBV5-5 and TRBJ2-5; tentative D call: TRBD1 (5 bases). The CDR3 totals 16 residues. Germline CDR1 and CDR2: SGHKS and YYEKEE (reference sequence). V was shortened by 4 bases and J by 5 bases, with 21 bases between the two germline ends. The CDR3 protein is CASSERGGSVWETQYF. In DNA, the CDR3 is TGTGCCAGCAGCGAAAGGGGCGGCAGTGTGTGGGAGACCCAGTACTTC.

The rearrangement links TRBV27 to TRBJ2-4, with TRBD1 matching 7 bases. From germline, CDR1 is MNHEY and CDR2 SMNVEV (reference sequence). This CDR3 has 13 amino acids. The J segment lost 9 bases and the V segment lost 5 bases, leaving 7 bases of the junction unmatched. The CDR3 spells CASSRTGVSIQYF. CDR3 coding DNA: TGTGCCAGCAGTCGAACAGGGGTGAGCATTCAGTACTTC.

The CDR3 DNA reads as TGTGCCAGCAGTGGAGTGGTGGAGGGCAATCAGCCCCAGCATTTT. This gives the protein CASSGVVEGNQPQHF. The chain uses TRBV28 and TRBJ1-5; D not certain. The CDR3 contains 15 residues. Trimming stripped 5 bases from V and 2 bases from J, with 13 bases between. Germline CDR1 MDHEN, CDR2 SYDVKM.

This sequence joins TRBV2 and TRBJ1-1, with D perhaps TRBD1 (5 bases). There are 10 residues in the CDR3. Germline V gives CDR1 SNHLY, CDR2 FYNNEI. The V and J ends lost 4 bases and 10 bases respectively, with 7 bases between them. The CDR3 reads CASSAGLAFF. Written as DNA, the CDR3 is TGTGCCAGCAGTGCAGGGCTAGCTTTCTTT.

The chain has TRBV18 and TRBJ1-1; D is undetermined. The CDR3 covers 13 residues. V was pared by 4 bases and J by 0 bases, with 6 bases between. Germline V gives CDR1 KGHSH, CDR2 LQKENI. CDR3 bases: TGTGCCAGCTCACTTGAGATGAACACTGAAGCTTTCTTT. Its protein product is CASSLEMNTEAFF.

J is TRBJ2-7 and V is TRBV20-1; maybe TRBD1 (5 bases). Germline V gives CDR1 DFQATT, CDR2 SNEGSKA (reference sequence). V lost 6 bases, J lost 6 bases, and 12 bases lay in between. CDR3 length: 11 residues. CDR3 sequence: CSAAWGVEQYF. In DNA, the CDR3 is TGCAGTGCCGCCTGGGGCGTCGAGCAGTACTTC.

V and J are TRBV11-3 and TRBJ2-3, with D possibly TRBD2 on 5 matching bases. The CDR3 totals 14 residues. Per germline, CDR1 SGHNT and CDR2 YENEEA. Trimming stripped 4 bases from V and 2 bases from J, with 10 bases between. In nucleotides, the CDR3 is TGTGCCAGCAGCTCGGGGTTAAACACAGATACGCAGTATTTT. It specifies CASSSGLNTDTQYF.

The V gene is TRBV7-2, the J gene TRBJ2-1; 9 bases are a match to TRBD2. From germline, CDR1 is SGHTA and CDR2 FQGNSA. The CDR3 runs to 16 residues. V lost 1 base and J lost 2; bases outside the gene matches: 3. CDR3 in DNA: TGTGCCAGCAGCTTAGTCGGCGGGAGGGCCTACAATGAGCAGTTCTTC. Encoded protein: CASSLVGGRAYNEQFF. Full variable domain (remainder filled in from reference TRBV7-2 and TRBJ2-1): GAGVSQSPSNKVTEKGKDVELRCDPISGHTALYWYRQSLGQGLEFLIYFQGNSAPDKSGLPSDRFSAERTGGSVSTLTIQRTQQEDSAVYLCASSLVGGRAYNEQFFGPGTRLTVL.

CDR3: CASSYGQANSPLHF. CDR3 nucleotides: TGTGCCAGCAGTTACGGGCAGGCTAATTCACCCCTCCACTTT. The V and J genes are TRBV6-2 or TRBV6-3 and TRBJ1-6; D is unresolved. CDR1 is MNHEY and CDR2 is SVGEGT in the germline V gene. The CDR3 contains 14 residues. Trimming left V 2 bases short and J 6 bases short, with 8 bases between.

V is TRBV18 and J is TRBJ2-3, with no clear D. CDR1 and CDR2 (germline): KGHSH, LQKENI. The CDR3 extends over 13 amino acids. Trimming cost V 3 bases and J 4 bases, with 8 bases left between them. CDR3 in amino acids: CASSPREADTQYF. The CDR3 coding sequence is TGTGCCAGCTCACCGAGAGAGGCAGATACGCAGTATTTT.

There are a few counts of this clone. The chain uses TRBV14 and TRBJ1-2; TRBD1 aligns across 8 bases. From germline, CDR1 is SGHDN and CDR2 FVKESK. Germline trimming cut 3 bases from V and 7 bases from J; bases unmatched to any gene: 4. The CDR3 consists of 13 residues. CDR3 protein: CASSQTGATGYTF. CDR3 in DNA: TGTGCCAGCAGCCAGACAGGGGCAACTGGCTACACCTTC. The full variable domain, its missing parts supplied by reference TRBV14 and TRBJ1-2, is EAGVTQFPSHSVIEKGQTVTLRCDPISGHDNLYWYRRVMGKEIKFLLHFVKESKQDESGMPNNRFLAERTGGTYSTLKVQPAELEDSGVYFCASSQTGATGYTFGSGTRLTVV.

The V gene is TRBV27, the J gene TRBJ1-2; 7 nucleotides align to TRBD1. This CDR3 is built from 19 residues. Germline V gives CDR1 MNHEY, CDR2 SMNVEV (reference sequence). After removal of 3 bases from V and 9 bases from J, the junction contained 25 bases not matched to a gene. The CDR3 region has the DNA TGTGCCAGCAGTTTCGCAACCTCCGGGACAAGGGGGCCCCTTTCGCGCTACACCTTC. Its protein is CASSFATSGTRGPLSRYTF.

V and J are TRBV28 and TRBJ2-5, with TRBD2 matching 11 bases. V shed 4 bases and J 5 bases; nucleotides not matched to a gene: 9. Germline CDR1 reads MDHEN; CDR2 reads SYDVKM. The length of the CDR3 is 16 residues. CDR3 amino acids: CASSSLAGGPRETQYF. The CDR3 bases are TGTGCCAGCAGTTCATTAGCGGGAGGGCCTCGGGAGACCCAGTACTTC.